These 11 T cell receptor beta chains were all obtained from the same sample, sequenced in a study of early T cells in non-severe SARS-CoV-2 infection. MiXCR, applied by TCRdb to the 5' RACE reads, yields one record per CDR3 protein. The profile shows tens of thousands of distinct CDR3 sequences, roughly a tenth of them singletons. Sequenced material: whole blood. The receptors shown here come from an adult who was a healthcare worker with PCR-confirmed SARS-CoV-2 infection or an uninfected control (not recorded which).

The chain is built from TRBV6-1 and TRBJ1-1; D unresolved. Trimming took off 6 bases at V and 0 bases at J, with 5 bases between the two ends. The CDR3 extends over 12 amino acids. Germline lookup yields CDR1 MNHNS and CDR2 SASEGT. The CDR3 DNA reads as TGTGCCAGCAGCGGGTTGAACACTGAAGCTTTCTTT. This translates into CASSGLNTEAFF.

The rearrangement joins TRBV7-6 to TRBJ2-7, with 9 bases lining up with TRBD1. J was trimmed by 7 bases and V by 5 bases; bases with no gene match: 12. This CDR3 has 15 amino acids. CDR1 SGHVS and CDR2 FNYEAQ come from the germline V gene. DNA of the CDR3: TGTGCCAGCAGCCCTTTGGGACAGGGAACCATAGAGCAGTACTTC. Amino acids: CASSPLGQGTIEQYF.

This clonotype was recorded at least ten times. The CDR3 DNA reads as TGTGCCAGCAGTTACTCAGTTGGAGGCTATGGCTACACCTTC. This encodes CASSYSVGGYGYTF. The V call is TRBV6-5, the J call TRBJ1-2, with D unresolved. Germline V CDR1 and CDR2: MNHEY, SVGAGI. The V end lost 0 bases, the J end lost 4 bases, and 9 bases lay between the germline ends. This CDR3 spans 14 amino acids.

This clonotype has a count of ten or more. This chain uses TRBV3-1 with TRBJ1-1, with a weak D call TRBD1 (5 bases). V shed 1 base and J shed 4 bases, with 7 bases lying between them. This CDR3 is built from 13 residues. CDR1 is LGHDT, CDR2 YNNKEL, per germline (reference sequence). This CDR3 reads CASSQAQGTEAFF. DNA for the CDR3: TGTGCCAGCAGCCAAGCCCAGGGCACTGAAGCTTTCTTT. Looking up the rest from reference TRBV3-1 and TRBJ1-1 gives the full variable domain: DTAVSQTPKYLVTQMGNDKSIKCEQNLGHDTMYWYKQDSKKFLKIMFSYNNKELIINETVPNRFSPKSPDKAHLNLHINSLELGDSAVYFCASSQAQGTEAFFGQGTRLTVV.

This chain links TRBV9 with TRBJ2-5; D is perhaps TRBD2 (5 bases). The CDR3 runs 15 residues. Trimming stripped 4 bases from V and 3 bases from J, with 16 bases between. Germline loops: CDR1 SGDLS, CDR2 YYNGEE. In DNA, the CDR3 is TGTGCCAGCAGCCCCCGGGGTAATGACGAAGAGACCCAGTACTTC. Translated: CASSPRGNDEETQYF. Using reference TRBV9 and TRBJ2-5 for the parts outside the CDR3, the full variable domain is DSGVTQTPKHLITATGQRVTLRCSPRSGDLSVYWYQQSLDQGLQFLIQYYNGEERAKGNILERFSAQQFPDLHSELNLSSLELGDSALYFCASSPRGNDEETQYFGPGTRLLVL.

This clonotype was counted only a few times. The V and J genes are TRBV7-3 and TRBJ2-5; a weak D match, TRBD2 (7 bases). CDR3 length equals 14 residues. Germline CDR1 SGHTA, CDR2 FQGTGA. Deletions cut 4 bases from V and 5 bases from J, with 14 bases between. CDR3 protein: CASSSRGARETQYF. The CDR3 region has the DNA TGTGCCAGCAGCTCCCGGGGGGCCCGTGAGACCCAGTACTTC.

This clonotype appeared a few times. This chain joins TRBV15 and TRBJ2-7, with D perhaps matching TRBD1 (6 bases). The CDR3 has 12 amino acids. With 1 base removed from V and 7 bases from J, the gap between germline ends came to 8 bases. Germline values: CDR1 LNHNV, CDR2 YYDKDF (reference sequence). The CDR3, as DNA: TGTGCCACCAGCAGAGCAGGGGTTGAGCAGTACTTC. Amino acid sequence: CATSRAGVEQYF.

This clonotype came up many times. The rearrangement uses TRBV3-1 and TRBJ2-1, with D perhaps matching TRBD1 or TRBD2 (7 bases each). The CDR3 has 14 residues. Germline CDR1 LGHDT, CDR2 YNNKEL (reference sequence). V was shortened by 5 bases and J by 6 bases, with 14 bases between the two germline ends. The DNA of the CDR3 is TGTGCCAGCAGCGGTTCCAGGGGGGGCAATGAGCAGTTCTTC. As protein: CASSGSRGGNEQFF.

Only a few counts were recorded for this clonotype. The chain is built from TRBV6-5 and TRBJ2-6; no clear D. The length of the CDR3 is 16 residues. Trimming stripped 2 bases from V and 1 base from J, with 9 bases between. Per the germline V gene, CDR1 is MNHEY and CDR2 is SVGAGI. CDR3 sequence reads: CASSYGWMSGANVLTF. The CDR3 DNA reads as TGTGCCAGCAGTTACGGGTGGATGTCTGGGGCCAACGTCCTGACTTTC.

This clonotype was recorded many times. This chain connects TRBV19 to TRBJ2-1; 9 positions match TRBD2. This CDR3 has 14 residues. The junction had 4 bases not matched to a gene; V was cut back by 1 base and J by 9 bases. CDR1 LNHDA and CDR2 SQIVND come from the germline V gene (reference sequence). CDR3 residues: CASSIVAGVAEQFF. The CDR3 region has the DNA TGTGCCAGTAGTATAGTAGCGGGAGTCGCTGAGCAGTTCTTC.

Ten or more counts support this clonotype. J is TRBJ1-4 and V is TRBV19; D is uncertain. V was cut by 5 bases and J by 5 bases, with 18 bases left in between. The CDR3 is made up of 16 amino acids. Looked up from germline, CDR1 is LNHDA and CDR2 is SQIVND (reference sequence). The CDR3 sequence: CASSLHEGVRNEKLFF. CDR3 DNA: TGTGCCAGTAGTCTCCATGAGGGTGTCAGGAATGAAAAACTGTTTTTT.